One and the same sample provided the 28 T cell receptor beta chains below, sequenced in a study of blood T cell repertoires in COVID-19. Measured with immunoSEQ multiplex PCR; TCRdb has only the in-frame clones, and not every one. The sample lists 160,000 or so clones, about four fifths occurring once. Input material: peripheral blood. The origin of the receptors is a man in his 70s with active or convalescent COVID-19.

The rearrangement uses TRBV5-1 and TRBJ1-2; TRBD1 matches at 12 bases. The CDR3 totals 14 residues. Germline V gene lookup returns CDR1 SGHRS and CDR2 YFSETQ. V lost 5 bases and J lost 4; bases outside the gene matches: 3. In DNA form, the CDR3 reads TGCGCCAGCAGGGGACAGGGGGCTAGCTATGGCTACACCTTC. As protein: CASRGQGASYGYTF.

V gene TRBV6-5 combines with J gene TRBJ2-7, with D maybe TRBD1 (5 bases). The germline CDR1 and CDR2 sequences are MNHEY and SVGAGI. V was cut by 5 bases and J by 3 bases, with 17 bases left in between. The CDR3 consists of 15 residues. The CDR3 coding sequence is TGTGCCAGCAGTCCTCAGGGTGCCTCGGGCTACGAGCAGTACTTC. It specifies CASSPQGASGYEQYF.

In this sample, this clone turned up once. The chain recombines TRBV5-1 with TRBJ2-7, with D possibly being TRBD1 (6 bases). V lost 4 bases and J lost 5, with 19 bases in between. Germline V gene data show CDR1 as SGHRS and CDR2 as YFSETQ. The CDR3 runs 15 residues. Here the CDR3 DNA reads TGCGCCAGCAGCGAAACACAGGGATCCCACCACGAGCAGTACTTC. This codes for CASSETQGSHHEQYF.

The chain is built from TRBV5-1 and TRBJ2-2; D is undetermined. The germline CDR1 and CDR2 sequences are SGHRS and YFSETQ. Trimming removed 6 bases from V and 4 bases from J, with 13 bases in between. CDR3 length: 14 amino acids. The CDR3 DNA reads TGCGCCAGCACTGACGGAGTTGTCACCGGGGAGCTGTTTTTT. Its protein is CASTDGVVTGELFF.

The rearrangement links TRBV5-6 to TRBJ1-4; D is unclear. Germline V lookup: CDR1 SGHDT, CDR2 YYEEEE. V was clipped by 4 bases and J by 3 bases, with 7 bases between them. The CDR3 totals 13 residues. For the CDR3, the DNA is TGTGCCAGCAGCGCGAGGGCTAATGAAAAACTGTTTTTT. It is translated as CASSARANEKLFF. Full variable domain (outside the CDR3, taken from reference TRBV5-6 and TRBJ1-4): DAGVTQSPTHLIKTRGQQVTLRCSPKSGHDTVSWYQQALGQGPQFIFQYYEEEERQRGNFPDRFSGHQFPNYSSELNVNALLLGDSALYLCASSARANEKLFFGSGTQLSVL.

This clone has only one observation. The chain has TRBV5-1 and TRBJ2-1, with 9 nucleotides matching TRBD2. Unmatched junction bases numbered 6, after V lost 2 bases and J lost 9 bases. Germline loops: CDR1 SGHRS, CDR2 YFSETQ. The CDR3 is 14 amino acids. The CDR3 nucleotides are TGCGCCAGCAGCTTCTCTAGCGGGATGGGTGAGCAGTTCTTC. As protein: CASSFSSGMGEQFF.

V gene TRBV28 combines with J gene TRBJ2-7; D is possibly TRBD2 (6 bases). The germline V gene encodes CDR1 MDHEN and CDR2 SYDVKM. The CDR3 is made up of 14 amino acids. V lost 5 bases to trimming and J lost 9 bases, with 20 bases between them. The CDR3 spells CASSNRDGGVWQYF. The CDR3 coding sequence is TGTGCCAGCAGTAACCGGGACGGGGGTGTATGGCAGTACTTC.

The chain couples TRBV5-1 to TRBJ2-3; D is unclear. The CDR3 sequence is 14 residues long. From germline, CDR1 is SGHRS and CDR2 YFSETQ. Trimming pared 4 bases from V and 0 bases from J, leaving 9 bases between. This CDR3 is CASSPLRSTDTQYF. CDR3 DNA sequence: TGCGCCAGCAGCCCCCTACGGAGCACAGATACGCAGTATTTT. The complete variable domain, with remaining parts taken from reference TRBV5-1 and TRBJ2-3, reads KAGVTQTPRYLIKTRGQQVTLSCSPISGHRSVSWYQQTPGQGLQFLFEYFSETQRNKGNFPGRFSGRQFSNSRSEMNVSTLELGDSALYLCASSPLRSTDTQYFGPGTRLTVL.

In its sample, this clone was seen once. The J gene is TRBJ2-3, the V gene TRBV10-3, with TRBD2 matching over 8 bases. The CDR3 sequence is 14 residues long. Germline loops: CDR1 ENHRY, CDR2 SYGVKD. The V gene end was trimmed by 7 bases and the J gene end by 1 base; junction bases not matched to a gene: 4. Here the CDR3 reads CAIMPGGGTDTQYF. CDR3 coding DNA: TGTGCCATCATGCCGGGGGGGGGCACAGATACGCAGTATTTT.

The chain couples TRBV19 to TRBJ1-1; D possibly corresponds to TRBD1 (5 bases). The CDR3 length is 14 residues. Germline V gene data show CDR1 as LNHDA and CDR2 as SQIVND (reference sequence). Between the trimmed V and J ends, which lost 4 bases and 7 bases, there was a span of 16 bases. The CDR3 reads CASSKGRGEGEAFF. The CDR3 coding sequence is TGTGCCAGTAGTAAGGGGCGGGGGGAAGGTGAAGCTTTCTTT.

The chain uses TRBV28 and TRBJ1-2; D unresolved. Germline assignment: CDR1 MDHEN and CDR2 SYDVKM. Trimming took off 5 bases at V and 4 bases at J, with 11 bases between the two ends. The CDR3 is made up of 13 amino acids. The CDR3 reads CASSAGSPYGYTF. The CDR3 nucleotides read TGTGCCAGCAGTGCGGGAAGCCCCTATGGCTACACCTTC.

The chain carries TRBV25-1 and TRBJ2-7; D remains ambiguous. Germline CDR1 is MGHDK and CDR2 is SYGVNS. Trimming stripped 2 bases from V and 2 bases from J, with 13 bases between. The CDR3 spans 15 residues. CDR3 coding DNA: TGTGCCAGCAGTGAAGGAACAGTCCACACCTACGAGCAGTACTTC. Protein sequence: CASSEGTVHTYEQYF.

This chain uses TRBV6-5 with TRBJ1-3; D is undetermined. Germline loops: CDR1 MNHEY, CDR2 SVGAGI. The V and J ends lost 0 bases and 0 bases respectively, with 3 bases between them. This CDR3 has 14 residues. Here the CDR3 reads CASSYSNSGNTIYF. The DNA of the CDR3 is TGTGCCAGCAGTTACTCCAACTCTGGAAACACCATATATTTT.

The chain has TRBV5-6 and TRBJ2-7; TRBD1 agrees at 7 bases. Per the germline V gene, CDR1 is SGHDT and CDR2 is YYEEEE. The CDR3 sequence is 14 residues long. V was pared by 0 bases and J by 4 bases, with 4 bases of the junction left unmatched. CDR3 loop: CASSLGQGRYEQYF. For the CDR3, the DNA is TGTGCCAGCAGCTTGGGACAGGGTAGGTACGAGCAGTACTTC.

The chain couples TRBV19 to TRBJ2-5; possible D gene TRBD1, 5 bases. CDR3 length: 14 residues. Germline CDR1 and CDR2: LNHDA and SQIVND (reference sequence). The V end lost 3 bases, the J end lost 5 bases, and 13 bases lay between the germline ends. The chain's CDR3 is CASSIVGVQETQYF. The CDR3 DNA sequence: TGTGCCAGTAGTATTGTAGGGGTTCAGGAGACCCAGTACTTC.

This clone was observed a few times. This chain links TRBV4-2 with TRBJ1-6, with D possibly TRBD1 on 5 matching bases. Trimming took off 0 bases at V and 9 bases at J, with 12 bases between the two ends. Germline CDR1 reads LGHNA; CDR2 reads YNFKEQ. The CDR3 extends over 15 amino acids. The CDR3 sequence is CASSQDGGEGSPLHF. In DNA form, the CDR3 reads TGTGCCAGCAGCCAAGATGGGGGGGAGGGTTCACCCCTCCACTTT.

J is TRBJ2-6 and V is TRBV9; no clear D. The germline CDR1 and CDR2 sequences are SGDLS and YYNGEE. This CDR3 contains 14 residues. Trimming took off 4 bases at V and 8 bases at J, with 13 bases between the two ends. The CDR3 DNA is TGTGCCAGCAGCCCAGGTTTTCTACCCAACGTCCTGACTTTC. Residues: CASSPGFLPNVLTF.

The chain has TRBV5-4 and TRBJ2-5; D may be TRBD2 (6 bases). CDR1 and CDR2 from the germline V gene are SGHNT and YYREEE (reference sequence). V lost 1 base and J 3 bases, leaving 7 bases between the germline ends. The CDR3 covers 13 residues. In DNA form, the CDR3 reads TGTGCCAGCAGCTTGTGGGGGGAAGAGACCCAGTACTTC. It codes for CASSLWGEETQYF.

This chain connects TRBV21-1 to TRBJ2-7; TRBD2 is the table's D call, not checked against the DNA. TRBV21-1 is a listed pseudogene. The CDR3 length is 13 residues. The CDR3 coding sequence is TGTGCCAGCAGCAATCTTATCCCCTACGAGCAGTACTTC. This codes for CASSNLIPYEQYF.

The chain carries TRBV5-5 and TRBJ2-7; possibly TRBD1 for D (6 bases). Germline assignment: CDR1 SGHKS and CDR2 YYEKEE (reference sequence). CDR3 length: 14 amino acids. Trimming left V 4 bases short and J 3 bases short, with 14 bases between. CDR3 in amino acids: CASSPGTYDYEQYF. CDR3 nucleotide sequence: TGTGCCAGCAGCCCTGGGACATACGACTACGAGCAGTACTTC.

The V call is TRBV18, the J call TRBJ1-1; D is undetermined. Germline loops: CDR1 KGHSH, CDR2 LQKENI. Trimming cost V 6 bases and J 5 bases, with 19 bases left between them. The CDR3 contains 15 residues. CDR3 DNA sequence: TGTGCCAGCTCCCCTCGTAAAGAGGGTGGAACTGAAGCTTTCTTT. It translates to CASSPRKEGGTEAFF. The entire variable domain, with the rest obtained from reference TRBV18 and TRBJ1-1, is as follows: NAGVMQNPRHLVRRRGQEARLRCSPMKGHSHVYWYRQLPEEGLKFMVYLQKENIIDESGMPKERFSAEFPKEGPSILRIQQVVRGDSAAYFCASSPRKEGGTEAFFGQGTRLTVV.

The chain carries TRBV5-1 and TRBJ1-1; 8 positions agree with TRBD1. CDR1 and CDR2 (germline): SGHRS, YFSETQ. V gave up 2 bases and J gave up 0 bases; unmatched junction bases: 3. CDR3 size: 15 residues. CDR3 DNA sequence: TGCGCCAGCAGCTTACAGGGGGGGTTGAACACTGAAGCTTTCTTT. It translates to CASSLQGGLNTEAFF.

This clone was seen once. The CDR3 DNA reads TGTGCCAGCAGCCCTACCATGGCAGGGGGCGCGAGGGATGAAGCTTTCTTT. Translating gives CASSPTMAGGARDEAFF. The chain combines TRBV11-2 with TRBJ1-1; 8 bases are shared with TRBD1. V shed 5 bases, J shed 7 bases, and the junction held 18 bases outside the gene matches. Germline-derived CDR1 and CDR2 are SGHAT and FQNNGV. The CDR3 totals 17 residues.

The rearrangement joins TRBV4-3 to TRBJ2-1; D not certain. This CDR3 region has 15 residues. V gave up 2 bases and J gave up 0 bases, with 8 bases separating them. From germline, CDR1 is LGHNA and CDR2 YSLEER. CDR3: CASSQIRSSYNEQFF. In nucleotides, the CDR3 is TGCGCCAGCAGCCAAATCAGAAGCTCCTACAATGAGCAGTTCTTC.

This chain uses TRBV4-3 with TRBJ1-3; D is ambiguous. With 0 bases removed from V and 3 bases from J, the gap between germline ends came to 9 bases. Germline values: CDR1 LGHNA, CDR2 YSLEER. CDR3 length: 15 amino acids. In DNA, the CDR3 is TGCGCCAGCAGCCAAGATATAGATCTTGGAAACACCATATATTTT. It codes for CASSQDIDLGNTIYF.

The CDR3 region is CASSLGQTSGNTIYF. CDR3 DNA sequence: TGTGCCAGCAGCCTAGGACAGACTTCTGGAAACACCATATATTTT. This chain links TRBV2 with TRBJ1-3, with D possibly matching TRBD1 (6 bases). V lost 6 bases to trimming and J lost 1 base, with 13 bases between them. This CDR3 is 15 amino acids long. Looked up from germline, CDR1 is SNHLY and CDR2 is FYNNEI.

This clone was detected a few times. This chain connects TRBV4-1 to TRBJ2-2; D perhaps matches TRBD2 (6 bases). The V gene lost 1 base and the J gene lost 3 bases, with 15 bases spanning the gap. The CDR3 is 17 amino acids. Germline V gene lookup returns CDR1 MGHRA and CDR2 YSYEKL. CDR3 sequence reads: CASSQGFFGGDTGELFF. Written as DNA, the CDR3 is TGCGCCAGCAGCCAAGGATTTTTCGGGGGTGACACCGGGGAGCTGTTTTTT.

The rearrangement uses TRBV7-8 and TRBJ1-2; no definite D call. The ends were cut back, 2 bases at V and 8 bases at J, with 12 bases in the middle. This CDR3 is 13 amino acids long. The germline V gene has CDR1 SGHVS and CDR2 FQNEAQ. The CDR3 sequence: CASSLNPDWGYTF. The CDR3 nucleotides are TGTGCCAGCAGCTTAAATCCGGACTGGGGCTACACCTTC.